These 9 T cell receptor beta chains share one sample of origin, sequenced in a study of T cells after yellow fever vaccination. TCRdb recomputed calls from the 5' RACE reads with MiXCR, one row per CDR3 protein. This table holds some 120,000 distinct CDR3 sequences, 8% to 10% found once. The specimen comprised CD8+ T cells sorted from PBMCs, sampled on the day of the yellow fever booster vaccination. Source of these receptors: a young man who received the YFV17D yellow fever vaccine.

Many counts were recorded for this clonotype. J is TRBJ2-2 and V is TRBV7-9; D unresolved. The V gene's germline CDR1 is SEHNR and CDR2 FQNEAQ (reference sequence). The CDR3 extends over 16 amino acids. Trimming took 5 bases from V and 0 from J, leaving 13 bases between them. In nucleotides, the CDR3 is TGTGCCAGCAGCCCTCGCGACGGTGCGAACACCGGGGAGCTGTTTTTT. Its protein is CASSPRDGANTGELFF.

This clonotype showed up just a few times. This chain joins TRBV29-1 and TRBJ1-1; unclear D gene. Deletions cut 8 bases from V and 0 bases from J, with 13 bases between. There are 13 residues in the CDR3. Germline CDR1 SQVTM, CDR2 ANQGSEA. CDR3 sequence (DNA): TGCAGCTCCTTTGGGCCCTTGAACACTGAAGCTTTCTTT. Translation gives CSSFGPLNTEAFF.

The V and J genes are TRBV12-3 or TRBV12-4 and TRBJ1-6, with TRBD1 matching over 7 bases. CDR3 length: 14 residues. The ends lost 6 bases at V and 9 bases at J; junction bases unmatched: 8. As DNA, the CDR3 is TGTGCCAGCAGCTCAACAGGGGCGGGTTCACCCCTCCACTTT. Residues: CASSSTGAGSPLHF.

In this sample, this clonotype turned up a few times. The rearrangement links TRBV11-1 to TRBJ2-5; 12 nucleotides align to TRBD2. Trimming cost V 4 bases and J 5 bases; bases outside gene matches: 8. Germline CDR1 SGHAT, CDR2 FQDESV (reference sequence). The CDR3 is made up of 16 amino acids. The CDR3: CASSSRLAGVSETQYF. CDR3 DNA sequence: TGTGCCAGCAGCTCCCGACTAGCGGGGGTGTCGGAGACCCAGTACTTC. Full variable domain (missing parts from reference TRBV11-1 and TRBJ2-5): EAEVAQSPRYKITEKSQAVAFWCDPISGHATLYWYRQILGQGPELLVQFQDESVVDDSQLPKDRFSAERLKGVDSTLKIQPAELGDSAMYLCASSSRLAGVSETQYFGPGTRLLVL.

Ten or more counts support this clonotype. J is TRBJ2-5 and V is TRBV6-4, with D hard to call. With 5 bases removed from V and 1 base from J, the gap between germline ends came to 8 bases. This CDR3 spans 13 amino acids. The germline gives CDR1 MRHNA, CDR2 SNTAGT. CDR3 region: CASSPSPQETQYF. The CDR3 DNA sequence: TGTGCCAGCAGTCCCTCGCCCCAAGAGACCCAGTACTTC.

Ten or more counts support this clonotype. The chain carries TRBV7-9 and TRBJ2-7, with D uncertain. This CDR3 region has 11 residues. The germline V gene encodes CDR1 SEHNR and CDR2 FQNEAQ (reference sequence). Trimming stripped 5 bases from V and 6 bases from J, with 8 bases between. For the CDR3, the DNA is TGTGCCAGCAGCCATACCGCCGAGCAGTACTTC. Protein product: CASSHTAEQYF.

This clonotype was seen ten or more times. The chain combines TRBV12-3 or TRBV12-4 with TRBJ2-2; tentative D call: TRBD1 (6 bases). The CDR3 is made up of 16 amino acids. Trimming stripped 7 bases from V and 5 bases from J, with 20 bases between. In DNA form, the CDR3 reads TGTGCCAGCACCCATCCGGGACACCTTATTACCGGGGAGCTGTTTTTT. Translation gives CASTHPGHLITGELFF.

This clonotype has ten or more counts. The genes are TRBV5-1 and TRBJ2-5; no definite D call. Germline V gene data show CDR1 as SGHRS and CDR2 as YFSETQ. CDR3 length: 13 amino acids. The V end was cut by 3 bases, the J end by 1 base, with 7 bases between. This chain's CDR3 is CASSSDVQETQYF. CDR3 coding DNA: TGCGCCAGCAGCTCGGACGTCCAAGAGACCCAGTACTTC. Full variable domain (rest looked up from reference TRBV5-1 and TRBJ2-5): KAGVTQTPRYLIKTRGQQVTLSCSPISGHRSVSWYQQTPGQGLQFLFEYFSETQRNKGNFPGRFSGRQFSNSRSEMNVSTLELGDSALYLCASSSDVQETQYFGPGTRLLVL.

There are a few counts of this clonotype. The chain is built from TRBV6-2 or TRBV6-3 and TRBJ1-6; D perhaps matches TRBD1 (6 bases). Germline V lookup: CDR1 MNHEY, CDR2 SVGEGT. V was pared by 3 bases and J by 11 bases, with 14 bases between. The CDR3 extends over 14 amino acids. CDR3 region: CASSYRQGWAPLHF. DNA of the CDR3: TGTGCCAGCAGTTATCGGCAGGGGTGGGCACCCCTCCACTTT.